These 18 T cell receptor beta chains were all obtained from the same sample, sequenced in a study of T cell repertoires in cytomegalovirus infection. MiXCR, applied by TCRdb to the reads, yields one record per CDR3 protein. Counted here are around 240,000 distinct CDR3 sequences, approximately 22% occurring once; the ten biggest clones make up about 20%. Specimen: CD8+ T cells from PBMCs. These receptors originate from a human donor in good health (CMV status not recorded). Some clones in this sample may be carry-over from other donors' samples.

J is TRBJ2-7 and V is TRBV19, with unresolved D. Germline V CDR1 and CDR2: LNHDA, SQIVND (reference sequence). The CDR3 spans 13 residues. Trimming stripped 11 bases from V and 7 bases from J, with 21 bases between. CDR3 in amino acids: CACSARSNGEQYF. In nucleotides, the CDR3 is TGTGCCTGCTCGGCCAGGAGCAACGGAGAGCAGTACTTC.

This clonotype was picked up a small number of times. The chain recombines TRBV20-1 with TRBJ1-1; D is perhaps TRBD1 (6 bases). The germline CDR1 and CDR2 sequences are DFQATT and SNEGSKA (reference sequence). This CDR3 region has 13 residues. Trimming removed 5 bases from V and 3 bases from J, with 13 bases in between. As DNA, the CDR3 is TGCAGTGCTCGCGAGGGGGTCCACACTGAAGCTTTCTTT. Its translation: CSAREGVHTEAFF.

The chain carries TRBV27 and TRBJ2-7; TRBD2 matches at 12 bases. V shed 5 bases, J shed 2 bases, and the junction held 10 bases outside the gene matches. The V gene's germline CDR1 is MNHEY and CDR2 SMNVEV (reference sequence). The CDR3 runs to 17 residues. The CDR3 DNA follows: TGTGCCAGCAGTCCCCCAAGACTAGCGGGGGCCACCTACGAGCAGTACTTC. Protein: CASSPPRLAGATYEQYF.

V and J are TRBV5-6 and TRBJ2-1; D unclear. The CDR3 is made up of 14 amino acids. Trimming pared 0 bases from V and 4 bases from J, leaving 8 bases between. From germline, CDR1 is SGHDT and CDR2 YYEEEE. This CDR3 reads CASSLERMYNEQFF. The CDR3 DNA sequence: TGTGCCAGCAGCTTGGAGAGGATGTACAATGAGCAGTTCTTC.

This clonotype was recorded a few times. The rearrangement uses TRBV29-1 and TRBJ2-3; D remains ambiguous. V was shortened by 4 bases and J by 0 bases, with 11 bases between the two germline ends. The CDR3 is 14 amino acids. Looked up from germline, CDR1 is SQVTM and CDR2 is ANQGSEA. The CDR3 DNA follows: TGCAGCGTTGGGGGTACATCTAGCACAGATACGCAGTATTTT. Translated, it gives CSVGGTSSTDTQYF.

This clonotype has more than one count but fewer than ten. The chain is built from TRBV9 and TRBJ2-1, with D possibly TRBD1 on 6 matching bases. The length of the CDR3 is 15 residues. Trimming shortened V by 3 bases and J by 8 bases, and 18 bases separated the two germline ends. Germline CDR1 and CDR2: SGDLS and YYNGEE. For the CDR3, the DNA is TGTGCCAGCAGCGGGCAGGGCAGGGGAGCGGATGAGCAGTTCTTC. This gives the protein CASSGQGRGADEQFF.

This clonotype was picked up many times. The chain uses TRBV7-3 and TRBJ1-1, with 7 positions matching TRBD1. This CDR3 region has 13 residues. Germline V gene data show CDR1 as SGHTA and CDR2 as FQGTGA. V was pared by 5 bases and J by 4 bases, with 4 bases of the junction left unmatched. The chain's CDR3 is CASSPDRVTEAFF. CDR3 DNA: TGTGCCAGCAGCCCTGACAGGGTCACTGAAGCTTTCTTT. Together with reference TRBV7-3 and TRBJ1-1, the CDR3 gives the full variable domain: GAGVSQTPSNKVTEKGKYVELRCDPISGHTALYWYRQSLGQGPEFLIYFQGTGAADDSGLPNDRFFAVRPEGSVSTLKIQRTERGDSAVYLCASSPDRVTEAFFGQGTRLTVV.

This clonotype was seen a few times. The chain uses TRBV29-1 and TRBJ2-7, with 9 bases aligning to TRBD1. V was pared by 4 bases and J by 2 bases, with 3 bases of the junction left unmatched. Germline-derived CDR1 and CDR2 are SQVTM and ANQGSEA. This CDR3 has 13 residues. CDR3 in amino acids: CSVGTGEAYEQYF. The CDR3 DNA sequence: TGCAGCGTTGGGACAGGGGAGGCCTACGAGCAGTACTTC.

CDR3 protein: CASSSFYEGRTNEKLFF. The CDR3 nucleotides read TGTGCCAGCAGTTCCTTTTATGAGGGGAGAACTAATGAAAAACTGTTTTTT. This rearrangement joins TRBV27 to TRBJ1-4; a weak D match, TRBD1 (5 bases). Trimming left V 4 bases short and J 1 base short, with 16 bases between. Germline CDR1 reads MNHEY; CDR2 reads SMNVEV (reference sequence). This CDR3 spans 17 amino acids.

The V gene is TRBV20-1, the J gene TRBJ1-2; D might be TRBD1 (6 bases). Trimming left V 1 base short and J 8 bases short, with 17 bases between. Germline CDR1 is DFQATT and CDR2 is SNEGSKA (reference sequence). This CDR3 has 14 amino acids. CDR3 residues: CSARGTETFRGYTF. The CDR3 coding sequence is TGCAGTGCTAGAGGGACAGAGACCTTTCGGGGCTACACCTTC.

This clonotype has ten or more counts. The chain employs TRBV4-1 and TRBJ1-1; 9 nucleotides match TRBD1. After removal of 3 bases from V and 0 bases from J, the junction contained 2 bases not matched to a gene. The germline V gene encodes CDR1 MGHRA and CDR2 YSYEKL. The CDR3 is made up of 15 amino acids. The CDR3 loop is CASSQGQGMNTEAFF. The CDR3 DNA reads as TGCGCCAGCAGCCAGGGACAGGGCATGAACACTGAAGCTTTCTTT.

This clonotype was counted only a few times. This chain uses TRBV27 with TRBJ1-4, with D possibly matching TRBD1 (6 bases). Germline values: CDR1 MNHEY, CDR2 SMNVEV (reference sequence). Trimming left V 3 bases short and J 8 bases short, with 19 bases between. This CDR3 is built from 16 residues. Here the CDR3 DNA reads TGTGCCAGCAGTTTTTTTGGACCGAGCCAGGGGGAAAAACTGTTTTTT. This gives the protein CASSFFGPSQGEKLFF.

The CDR3 nucleotides read TGTGCCAGCAGTGAAGGATCCGGGGCTGGTACCAAAAACATTCAGTACTTC. The encoded protein is CASSEGSGAGTKNIQYF. The genes are TRBV2 and TRBJ2-4; either TRBD1 or TRBD2 may fit D (5 bases each). V was pared by 1 base and J by 2 bases, with 15 bases between. This CDR3 has 17 amino acids. Germline V gives CDR1 SNHLY, CDR2 FYNNEI.

This clonotype was counted a few times. The chain combines TRBV28 with TRBJ1-5; TRBD1 is a possible D gene (5 bases). The length of the CDR3 is 15 residues. V lost 0 bases and J 5 bases, leaving 11 bases between the germline ends. Germline V gene lookup returns CDR1 MDHEN and CDR2 SYDVKM. The CDR3 loop is CASSLWGREYQPQHF. The CDR3 bases are TGTGCCAGCAGTTTATGGGGCAGGGAGTATCAGCCCCAGCATTTT.

There are many counts of this clonotype. The chain uses TRBV7-6 and TRBJ2-1; no reliable D call. From germline, CDR1 is SGHVS and CDR2 FNYEAQ. This CDR3 region has 15 residues. The V end lost 4 bases, the J end lost 0 bases, and 10 bases lay between the germline ends. The CDR3 protein is CASSSLLSSYNEQFF. CDR3 bases: TGTGCCAGCAGCTCCCTCCTCAGCTCCTACAATGAGCAGTTCTTC.

Only one count was recorded for this clonotype. This chain uses TRBV2 with TRBJ2-2, with TRBD2 matching over 11 bases. The CDR3 totals 17 residues. The germline V gene encodes CDR1 SNHLY and CDR2 FYNNEI. Losses at the gene ends were 3 bases for V and 0 bases for J; bases not matched to a gene: 3. CDR3 region: CASSDLLAGANTGELFF. Here the CDR3 DNA reads TGTGCCAGCAGTGATTTACTAGCGGGGGCGAACACCGGGGAGCTGTTTTTT.

The rearrangement joins TRBV2 to TRBJ2-7, with TRBD2 as a possible D gene (5 bases). The CDR3 spans 12 residues. The ends were cut back, 7 bases at V and 1 base at J, with 8 bases in the middle. Germline lookup yields CDR1 SNHLY and CDR2 FYNNEI. The CDR3 coding sequence is TGTGCCAGCACGGGATGGTCCTACGAGCAGTACTTC. It translates to CASTGWSYEQYF.

This clonotype was counted only a few times. The chain uses TRBV7-8 and TRBJ2-7, with unresolved D. The V end was cut by 5 bases, the J end by 0 bases, with 17 bases between. Germline values: CDR1 SGHVS, CDR2 FQNEAQ. This CDR3 contains 16 residues. CDR3 amino acids: CASSLRAMVFSYEQYF. For the CDR3, the DNA is TGTGCCAGCAGCCTCCGCGCAATGGTCTTCTCCTACGAGCAGTACTTC.